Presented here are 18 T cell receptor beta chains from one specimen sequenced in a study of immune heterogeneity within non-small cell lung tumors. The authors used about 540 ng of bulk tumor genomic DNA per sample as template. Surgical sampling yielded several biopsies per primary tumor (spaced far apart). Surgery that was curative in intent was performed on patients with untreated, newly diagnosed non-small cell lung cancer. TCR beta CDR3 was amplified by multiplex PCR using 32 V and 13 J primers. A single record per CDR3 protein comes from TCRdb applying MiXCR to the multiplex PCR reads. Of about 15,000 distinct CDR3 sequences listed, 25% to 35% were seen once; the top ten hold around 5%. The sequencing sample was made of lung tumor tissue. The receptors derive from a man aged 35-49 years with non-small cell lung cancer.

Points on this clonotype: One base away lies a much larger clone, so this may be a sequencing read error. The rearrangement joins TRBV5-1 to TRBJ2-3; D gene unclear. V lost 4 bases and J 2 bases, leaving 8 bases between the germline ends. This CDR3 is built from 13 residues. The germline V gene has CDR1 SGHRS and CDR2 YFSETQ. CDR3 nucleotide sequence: TGCGCCAGCAGCGGGTCCAACACAGATACGCAGTATTTT. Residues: CASSGSNTDTQYF.

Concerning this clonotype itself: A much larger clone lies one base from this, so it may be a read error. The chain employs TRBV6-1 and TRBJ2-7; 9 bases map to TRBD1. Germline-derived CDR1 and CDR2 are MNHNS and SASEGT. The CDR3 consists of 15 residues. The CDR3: CASRRWRDRVTEKYF. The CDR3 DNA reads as TGTGCCAGCAGACGGTGGAGGGACAGGGTAACCGAGAAGTACTTC.

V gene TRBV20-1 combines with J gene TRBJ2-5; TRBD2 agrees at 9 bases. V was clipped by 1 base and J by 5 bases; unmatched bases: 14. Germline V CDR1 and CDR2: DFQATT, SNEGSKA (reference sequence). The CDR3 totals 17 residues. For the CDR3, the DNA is TGCAGTGCTAGAGTTGCAATCGGGGCGGGAGGGGGTGAGACCCAGTACTTC. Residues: CSARVAIGAGGGETQYF.

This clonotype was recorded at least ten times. The DNA for the CDR3 is TGCAGTGCCCTAGAACCCAGGCACTATGGCTACACCTTC. Protein product: CSALEPRHYGYTF. The chain links TRBV20-1 to TRBJ1-2; D not resolved. V was cut by 6 bases and J by 3 bases, with 14 bases left in between. The CDR3 spans 13 residues. Germline V gene data show CDR1 as DFQATT and CDR2 as SNEGSKA (reference sequence).

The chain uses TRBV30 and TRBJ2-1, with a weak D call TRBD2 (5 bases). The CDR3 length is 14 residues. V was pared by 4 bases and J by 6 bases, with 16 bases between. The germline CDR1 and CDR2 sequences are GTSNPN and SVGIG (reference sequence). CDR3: CAWMSGVLANEQFF. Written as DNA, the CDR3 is TGTGCCTGGATGAGCGGAGTCCTGGCCAATGAGCAGTTCTTC.

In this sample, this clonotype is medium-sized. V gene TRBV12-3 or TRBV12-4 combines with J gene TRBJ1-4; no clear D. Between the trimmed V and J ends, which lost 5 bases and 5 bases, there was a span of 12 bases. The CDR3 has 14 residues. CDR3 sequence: CASSTYSRNEKLFF. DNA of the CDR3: TGTGCCAGCAGTACCTATTCGAGGAATGAAAAACTGTTTTTT.

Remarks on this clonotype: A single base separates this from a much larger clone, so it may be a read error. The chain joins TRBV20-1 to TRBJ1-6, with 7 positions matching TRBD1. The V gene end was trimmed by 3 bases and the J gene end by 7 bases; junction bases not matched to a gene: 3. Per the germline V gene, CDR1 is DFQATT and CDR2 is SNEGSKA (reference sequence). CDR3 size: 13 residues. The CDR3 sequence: CSARSRGNSPLHF. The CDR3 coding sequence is TGCAGTGCTAGGAGCAGGGGGAATTCACCCCTCCACTTT.

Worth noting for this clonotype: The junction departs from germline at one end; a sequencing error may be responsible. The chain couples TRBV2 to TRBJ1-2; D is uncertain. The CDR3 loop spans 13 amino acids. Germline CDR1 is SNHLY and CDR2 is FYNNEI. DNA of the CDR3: TGTGCCAGCAGTGGGGTACCTAACTATGGCTACGCCTTC. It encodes CASSGVPNYGYAF.

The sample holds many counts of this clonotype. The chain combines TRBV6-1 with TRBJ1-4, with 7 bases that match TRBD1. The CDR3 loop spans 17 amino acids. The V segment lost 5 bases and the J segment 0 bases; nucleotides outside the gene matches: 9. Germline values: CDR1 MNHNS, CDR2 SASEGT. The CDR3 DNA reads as TGTGCCAGCAGTACGGACAGGAGTTATACAACTAATGAAAAACTGTTTTTT. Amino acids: CASSTDRSYTTNEKLFF.

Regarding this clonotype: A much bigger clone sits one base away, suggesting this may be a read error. DNA of the CDR3: TGTGCCGGCAGGACTAGCTCCTTTAGCACAGATACGCAGTATTTT. Its protein product is CAGRTSSFSTDTQYF. V usage is TRBV2 and J usage is TRBJ2-3; TRBD2 matches at 8 bases. The germline V gene has CDR1 SNHLY and CDR2 FYNNEI. CDR3 size: 15 residues.

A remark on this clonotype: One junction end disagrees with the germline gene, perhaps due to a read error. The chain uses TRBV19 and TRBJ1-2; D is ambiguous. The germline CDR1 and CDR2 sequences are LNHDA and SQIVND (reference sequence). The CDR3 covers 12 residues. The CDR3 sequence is CASYGVLYGYTF. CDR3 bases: TGTGCCAGTTATGGGGTCCTCTATGGCTACACCTTT.

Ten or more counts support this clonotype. CDR3 amino acids: CAISESAVNYGYTF. CDR3 sequence (DNA): TGTGCCATCAGTGAGTCGGCGGTTAACTATGGCTACACCTTC. This chain uses TRBV10-3 with TRBJ1-2, with D unclear. The CDR3 totals 14 residues. Looked up from germline, CDR1 is ENHRY and CDR2 is SYGVKD. Trimming removed 0 bases at V and 1 base at J, with 6 bases between.

The CDR3 is CSAVGEWLAVGGEQFF. DNA for the CDR3: TGCAGTGCTGTCGGGGAGTGGCTAGCGGTTGGGGGTGAGCAGTTCTTC. The rearrangement links TRBV20-1 to TRBJ2-1; 7 positions agree with TRBD2. The CDR3 has 16 amino acids. The V gene's germline CDR1 is DFQATT and CDR2 SNEGSKA (reference sequence). The trim removed 5 bases at V and 9 bases at J, leaving 19 bases unmatched.

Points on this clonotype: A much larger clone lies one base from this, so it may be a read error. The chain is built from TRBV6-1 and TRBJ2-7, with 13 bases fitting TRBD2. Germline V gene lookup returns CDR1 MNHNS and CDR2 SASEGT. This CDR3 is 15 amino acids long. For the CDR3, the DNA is TGTGCCAGCAGGGGACTAGCGGGATTTTTCAACGAGCACTACTTC. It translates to CASRGLAGFFNEHYF.

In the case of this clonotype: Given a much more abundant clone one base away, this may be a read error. The CDR3 DNA reads TGTGCCTGGGAAGGACTGGGGGCCTCTAACTATGGCTACACCTTC. Its protein is CAWEGLGASNYGYTF. This chain joins TRBV30 and TRBJ1-2; maybe TRBD1 (6 bases). The CDR3 has 15 amino acids. Germline CDR1 reads GTSNPN; CDR2 reads SVGIG (reference sequence). Trimming removed 5 bases from V and 0 bases from J, with 16 bases in between.

As DNA, the CDR3 is TGTGCCAGCAGCCCCTGTGATACATCCTCCTACAATGAGCAGTTCTTC. Its protein is CASSPCDTSSYNEQFF. The rearrangement uses TRBV5-5 and TRBJ2-1; D call uncertain. The V end was cut by 4 bases, the J end by 0 bases, with 14 bases between. This CDR3 is built from 16 residues. The germline V gene encodes CDR1 SGHKS and CDR2 YYEKEE (reference sequence).

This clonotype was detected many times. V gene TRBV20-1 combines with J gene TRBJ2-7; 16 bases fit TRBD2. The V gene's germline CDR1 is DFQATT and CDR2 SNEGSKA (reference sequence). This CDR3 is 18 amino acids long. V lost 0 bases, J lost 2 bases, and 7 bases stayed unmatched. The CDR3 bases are TGCAGTGCTAGAGACCCGGGACTAGCGGGAGGGATACCCTACGAGCAGTACTTC. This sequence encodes CSARDPGLAGGIPYEQYF.

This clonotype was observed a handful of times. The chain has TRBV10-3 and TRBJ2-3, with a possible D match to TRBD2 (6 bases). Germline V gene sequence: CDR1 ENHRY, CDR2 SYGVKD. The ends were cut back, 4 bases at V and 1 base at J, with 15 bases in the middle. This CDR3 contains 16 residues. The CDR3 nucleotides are TGTGCCATCAGTGGGGCGATGGGGGAGGGCACAGATACGCAGTATTTT. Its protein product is CAISGAMGEGTDTQYF.